This entry lists 30 T cell receptor beta chains sequenced from one sample in a study of blood T cells in healthy people across ages. A second PCR, run for about 7 to 11 cycles, used a sample-barcoded 5' primer plus a J-beta primer mix. TCRdb itself ran the 5' RACE reads through MiXCR, one entry per CDR3 protein. The sample yields 1.5 million or so distinct CDR3 sequences, about 40% seen once. Input material: blood. All receptors derive from a woman between 18 and 29 years old in good health.

This clonotype has more than one count but fewer than ten. CDR3 in amino acids: CASIRGNLYEQYF. As DNA, the CDR3 is TGTGCCAGCATACGGGGAAACCTCTACGAGCAGTACTTC. The genes are TRBV2 and TRBJ2-7, with D possibly matching TRBD2 (5 bases). Trimming left V 7 bases short and J 3 bases short, with 13 bases between. Looked up from germline, CDR1 is SNHLY and CDR2 is FYNNEI. The CDR3 has 13 residues. Full variable domain (outside the CDR3, taken from reference TRBV2 and TRBJ2-7): EPEVTQTPSHQVTQMGQEVILRCVPISNHLYFYWYRQILGQKVEFLVSFYNNEISEKSEIFDDQFSVERPDGSNFTLKIRSTKLEDSAMYFCASIRGNLYEQYFGPGTRLTVT.

This clonotype has just a few counts. V gene TRBV10-3 combines with J gene TRBJ1-4; D gene uncertain. The CDR3 covers 12 residues. From germline, CDR1 is ENHRY and CDR2 SYGVKD. V lost 10 bases, J lost 5 bases, and 11 bases lay in between. In DNA form, the CDR3 reads TGTGCCACCGGATCCCACAATGAAAAACTGTTTTTT. It specifies CATGSHNEKLFF.

The chain joins TRBV20-1 to TRBJ2-5; a possible D gene is TRBD2 (6 bases). CDR3 length: 13 amino acids. V lost 3 bases to trimming and J lost 11 bases, with 19 bases between them. Germline CDR1 is DFQATT and CDR2 is SNEGSKA (reference sequence). The CDR3 sequence is CSASTRLGNEQYF. In DNA, the CDR3 is TGCAGTGCTAGCACGCGACTAGGGAATGAGCAGTACTTC.

The chain carries TRBV12-3 or TRBV12-4 and TRBJ2-1, with a weak D call TRBD2 (5 bases). TRBJ2-7 matches the DNA end more closely, so the J call is doubtful. The CDR3 is 16 amino acids. CDR3: CASSLAPGSSYNEQYF. CDR3 in DNA: TGTGCCAGCAGTTTAGCTCCGGGGAGCTCCTACAATGAGCAGTACTTC.

The sample holds a few counts of this clonotype. CDR3 sequence: CASSLAQGLYEQYF. Here the CDR3 DNA reads TGTGCCAGCAGCTTAGCGCAGGGCCTATACGAGCAGTACTTC. The chain has TRBV7-2 and TRBJ2-7; weak D call: TRBD1 (5 bases). CDR1 and CDR2 (germline): SGHTA, FQGNSA. The ends were cut back, 0 bases at V and 4 bases at J, with 10 bases in the middle. The CDR3 consists of 14 residues.

This clonotype was picked up a small number of times. The V and J genes are TRBV12-3 or TRBV12-4 and TRBJ1-1; tentatively, D is TRBD1 (5 bases). CDR3 length equals 13 residues. Trimming cost V 3 bases and J 5 bases, with 10 bases left between them. CDR3 nucleotide sequence: TGTGCCAGCAGTTTGTTCGGGGGAACTGAAGCTTTCTTT. Encoded protein: CASSLFGGTEAFF.

Regarding this clonotype: A read error may produce the germline difference seen at one junction end. The V call is TRBV28, the J call TRBJ2-7; D remains unclear. The germline CDR1 and CDR2 sequences are MDHEN and SYDVKM. The CDR3 spans 13 residues. The CDR3 protein is CASRGKFSYEQHF. The CDR3 region has the DNA TGTGCCAGTCGAGGAAAATTCTCCTACGAGCAGCACTTC.

This clonotype turned up a few times. The rearrangement uses TRBV7-9 and TRBJ2-5; D possibly uses TRBD1 or TRBD2 (5 bases each). The J call could be wrong; TRBJ2-7 is a better fit for the DNA end. The CDR3 totals 17 residues. The V gene's germline CDR1 is SEHNR and CDR2 FQNEAQ (reference sequence). The CDR3 region is CASSLPPRGERRYEQYF. The CDR3 DNA is TGTGCCAGCAGCTTACCCCCTCGGGGCGAAAGACGCTACGAGCAGTACTTC.

The chain combines TRBV2 with TRBJ2-4; D is perhaps TRBD2 (6 bases). The closer fit of TRBJ2-7 to the DNA end suggests the J call may be wrong. From germline, CDR1 is SNHLY and CDR2 FYNNEI. The CDR3 has 13 amino acids. CDR3 bases: TGTGCCAGCAGTGATACAGCGGGCTACGAGCAGTACTTC. This sequence encodes CASSDTAGYEQYF.

The genes are TRBV14 and TRBJ2-3; perhaps D is TRBD1 or TRBD2 (5 bases each). Per germline, CDR1 SGHDN and CDR2 FVKESK. The CDR3 runs 13 residues. The V end lost 4 bases, the J end lost 10 bases, and 15 bases lay between the germline ends. The CDR3 DNA reads as TGTGCCAGCAGCCTGCGGACACCCGGGGCGCAGTATTTT. This codes for CASSLRTPGAQYF.

This clonotype has just a few counts. The gene calls are TRBV2 and TRBJ1-1; the D is unclear. This CDR3 has 14 amino acids. V lost 3 bases and J 3 bases, leaving 11 bases between the germline ends. Germline V lookup: CDR1 SNHLY, CDR2 FYNNEI. The CDR3 region has the DNA TGTGCCAGCAGTGACGATGGACGGGACACTGAAGCTTTCTTT. Its translation is CASSDDGRDTEAFF. Supplemented by reference TRBV2 and TRBJ1-1, the full variable domain reads EPEVTQTPSHQVTQMGQEVILRCVPISNHLYFYWYRQILGQKVEFLVSFYNNEISEKSEIFDDQFSVERPDGSNFTLKIRSTKLEDSAMYFCASSDDGRDTEAFFGQGTRLTVV.

The chain links TRBV5-1 to TRBJ2-7, with a possible D match to TRBD1 (6 bases). The length of the CDR3 is 17 residues. With 4 bases removed from V and 3 bases from J, the gap between germline ends came to 23 bases. Germline V gives CDR1 SGHRS, CDR2 YFSETQ. This CDR3 is CASSLRQAFSSGYEQYF. The CDR3 nucleotides are TGCGCCAGCAGCCTTCGACAGGCCTTCAGCTCTGGCTACGAGCAGTACTTC.

This clonotype was counted a few times. The chain employs TRBV5-6 and TRBJ2-3; possibly TRBD1 for D (6 bases). Germline CDR1 reads SGHDT; CDR2 reads YYEEEE. V gave up 0 bases and J gave up 6 bases, with 14 bases separating them. This CDR3 has 15 residues. In nucleotides, the CDR3 is TGTGCCAGCAGCTTGGCCGGGTCAGGGGTGGATACGCAGTATTTT. Its protein product is CASSLAGSGVDTQYF.

The rearrangement links TRBV5-8 to TRBJ2-1; the match to TRBD2 covers 9 bases. V trimming: 0 bases; J trimming: 8 bases; junction bases outside the gene matches: 6. The CDR3 has 15 residues. Germline V gene data show CDR1 as SGHTS and CDR2 as YDEGEE. CDR3 protein: CASSLALAGKHEQFF. In DNA form, the CDR3 reads TGTGCCAGCAGCTTGGCCCTAGCGGGAAAACATGAGCAGTTCTTC.

The chain is built from TRBV20-1 and TRBJ2-1, with D perhaps matching TRBD2 (6 bases). V shed 1 base and J shed 10 bases, with 17 bases lying between them. The CDR3 sequence is 14 residues long. Germline values: CDR1 DFQATT, CDR2 SNEGSKA (reference sequence). The CDR3 sequence: CSARGGGGEHEQFF. Here the CDR3 DNA reads TGCAGTGCTAGAGGGGGAGGTGGAGAGCACGAGCAGTTCTTC.

This clonotype was seen a handful of times. The chain joins TRBV14 to TRBJ2-1, with D perhaps matching TRBD2 (6 bases). V was trimmed by 3 bases and J by 6 bases, leaving 9 bases between them. This CDR3 is 13 amino acids long. Germline V gene lookup returns CDR1 SGHDN and CDR2 FVKESK. CDR3 loop: CASSQGTFNEQFF. CDR3 nucleotides: TGTGCCAGCAGCCAGGGGACTTTCAATGAGCAGTTCTTC.

The chain uses TRBV12-3 or TRBV12-4 and TRBJ1-5, with a possible D match to TRBD1 (5 bases). This CDR3 contains 14 residues. Trimming stripped 6 bases from V and 3 bases from J, with 12 bases between. CDR3 in amino acids: CASRGDGPNQPQHF. CDR3 nucleotide sequence: TGTGCCAGCAGGGGGGACGGCCCCAATCAGCCCCAGCATTTT.

This chain joins TRBV9 and TRBJ2-1; D is perhaps TRBD2 (6 bases). This CDR3 region has 13 residues. Deletions cut 3 bases from V and 7 bases from J, with 11 bases between. The germline V gene encodes CDR1 SGDLS and CDR2 YYNGEE. This CDR3 is CASSARRVNEQFF. The CDR3 DNA sequence: TGTGCCAGCAGCGCAAGGAGGGTTAATGAGCAGTTCTTC. The variable domain in full, completed from reference TRBV9 and TRBJ2-1, reads DSGVTQTPKHLITATGQRVTLRCSPRSGDLSVYWYQQSLDQGLQFLIQYYNGEERAKGNILERFSAQQFPDLHSELNLSSLELGDSALYFCASSARRVNEQFFGPGTRLTVL.

The chain couples TRBV12-3 or TRBV12-4 to TRBJ2-4; no clear D gene. Near its end, the DNA agrees better with TRBJ2-7, so the J call may be wrong. The length of the CDR3 is 12 residues. The CDR3 loop reads CASSSSMREQYF. Written as DNA, the CDR3 is TGTGCCAGCAGTTCATCCATGCGCGAGCAGTACTTC.

This clonotype appeared a few times. The rearrangement uses TRBV25-1 and TRBJ2-7, with D hard to call. Germline values: CDR1 MGHDK, CDR2 SYGVNS. Trimming took 9 bases from V and 0 from J, leaving 9 bases between them. The CDR3 runs to 12 residues. The CDR3 region is CARIRVSYEQYF. For the CDR3, the DNA is TGTGCCAGAATACGGGTCTCCTACGAGCAGTACTTC.

The chain links TRBV30 to TRBJ2-1; D gene unclear. CDR3 length: 12 residues. Between the trimmed V and J ends, which lost 0 bases and 9 bases, there was a span of 9 bases. CDR1 is GTSNPN and CDR2 is SVGIG in the germline V gene (reference sequence). CDR3 amino acids: CAWSVQWGEQFF. The CDR3 DNA is TGTGCCTGGAGTGTTCAATGGGGTGAGCAGTTCTTC.

V gene TRBV15 combines with J gene TRBJ2-6, with D tentatively TRBD1 (5 bases). Germline V CDR1 and CDR2: LNHNV, YYDKDF (reference sequence). The CDR3 length is 19 residues. V lost 0 bases and J 0 bases, leaving 15 bases between the germline ends. Here the CDR3 DNA reads TGTGCCACCAGCAGAGAGCTGGCAGGGTTGGGCTCTGGGGCCAACGTCCTGACTTTC. Residues: CATSRELAGLGSGANVLTF.

The genes are TRBV2 and TRBJ2-3; D perhaps matches TRBD2 (7 bases). Germline CDR1 reads SNHLY; CDR2 reads FYNNEI. Trimming pared 10 bases from V and 2 bases from J, leaving 19 bases between. This CDR3 has 15 amino acids. The CDR3 DNA reads as TGTGCCAACAGGGAGGGACTTTCCCTCACAGATACGCAGTATTTT. Its protein is CANREGLSLTDTQYF.

This clonotype was seen a few times. The chain has TRBV24-1 and TRBJ1-5, with 11 bases that match TRBD1. Germline CDR1 and CDR2: KGHDR and SFDVKD. This CDR3 has 18 residues. With 6 bases clipped from V and 1 base from J, the junction kept 10 bases outside the gene matches. The CDR3 region is CATSPRTGGAGSNQPQHF. The CDR3 DNA is TGTGCCACCAGTCCAAGGACAGGGGGCGCGGGAAGCAATCAGCCCCAGCATTTT.

V and J are TRBV20-1 and TRBJ2-5; the match to TRBD1 covers 7 bases. The length of the CDR3 is 13 residues. The germline V gene encodes CDR1 DFQATT and CDR2 SNEGSKA (reference sequence). The V segment lost 2 bases and the J segment 5 bases; nucleotides outside the gene matches: 5. The CDR3 DNA sequence: TGCAGTGCTAGACTCAGGGGGTATGAGACCCAGTACTTC. It yields the protein CSARLRGYETQYF.

The J gene is TRBJ2-5, the V gene TRBV7-9; 8 positions agree with TRBD2. Trimming at V came to 8 bases and at J to 4 bases, leaving 6 bases not matched to a gene. Germline V gene sequence: CDR1 SEHNR, CDR2 FQNEAQ (reference sequence). This CDR3 region has 13 residues. The CDR3 is CASADRGGETQYF. Written as DNA, the CDR3 is TGTGCCAGCGCCGACCGGGGGGGAGAGACCCAGTACTTC.

This clonotype was counted between two and nine times. The rearrangement joins TRBV7-2 to TRBJ2-3; TRBD2 might be the D (5 bases). The CDR3 loop spans 14 amino acids. Germline V lookup: CDR1 SGHTA, CDR2 FQGNSA. V lost 4 bases to trimming and J lost 2 bases, with 10 bases between them. Here the CDR3 DNA reads TGTGCCAGCAGCTCCGGGGTGGTCACAGATACGCAGTATTTT. Its protein product is CASSSGVVTDTQYF.

As regards this clonotype: This may stem from a read error, because a much larger clone lies one nucleotide away. The chain uses TRBV20-1 and TRBJ2-1; D might be TRBD2 (5 bases). CDR1 and CDR2 from the germline V gene are DFQATT and SNEGSKA (reference sequence). The CDR3 contains 13 residues. V was shortened by 3 bases and J by 5 bases, with 11 bases between the two germline ends. CDR3 loop: CSASGRGNNEQFF. CDR3 coding DNA: TGCAGTGCTAGCGGACGGGGTAACAATGAGCAGTTCTTC.

This clonotype was observed at least ten times. This rearrangement joins TRBV5-1 to TRBJ2-3, with TRBD1 matching 9 bases. This CDR3 spans 16 amino acids. Germline V gene sequence: CDR1 SGHRS, CDR2 YFSETQ. V lost 4 bases and J lost 1; bases outside the gene matches: 7. The CDR3 DNA reads as TGCGCCAGCAGCCCAGGACAGGGGTCGGGCACAGATACGCAGTATTTT. This codes for CASSPGQGSGTDTQYF.

This chain connects TRBV20-1 to TRBJ2-1; the match to TRBD2 covers 9 bases. The closer fit of TRBJ2-7 to the DNA end suggests the J call may be wrong. The germline V gene encodes CDR1 DFQATT and CDR2 SNEGSKA (reference sequence). This CDR3 is built from 15 residues. CDR3 loop: CSARVLAGSYNEQYF. The CDR3 nucleotides read TGCAGTGCTAGAGTTCTAGCGGGGTCCTACAATGAGCAGTACTTC.